The rows below give T cell receptor beta chains drawn from one sample of a study of cytomegalovirus exposure and HLA in healthy donors. Measured with immunoSEQ multiplex PCR; TCRdb has only the in-frame clones, and not every one. The sample includes over 150,000 clones, 75% to 85% of them seen just once. The sequencing input was PBMCs. The origin of the receptors is a man aged 30 to 39 in good health and CMV-seropositive. The CDR3 runs from the conserved cysteine through the conserved F or W. D genes are given only for firm matches. Size is stated for part of the rows, as once, few or many counts, or as a class when the clone is expanded.

>few|14|TRBD2|TRBJ2-7|TRBV30
CAWGAGRRRDEQYF
TGTGCCTGGGGAGCGGGACGGCGACGCGACGAGCAGTACTTC
>-|15|TRBD1|TRBJ1-3|TRBV30
CAWETGGLGGNTIYF
TGTGCCTGGGAGACAGGGGGTCTCGGTGGAAACACCATATATTTT
>-|13|-|TRBJ2-7|TRBV7-6
CASSLGQLYEQYF
TGTGCCAGCAGCTTAGGACAGCTCTACGAGCAGTACTTC
>few|15|-|TRBJ1-2|TRBV5-1
CASSLAGLGGYGYTF
TGCGCCAGCAGCTTGGCAGGGCTAGGTGGCTATGGCTACACCTTC
>-|14|-|TRBJ2-7|TRBV7-2
CASSLRRDLYEQYF
TGTGCCAGCAGCTTACGACGGGACTTATACGAGCAGTACTTC
>-|12|TRBD1|TRBJ1-3|TRBV7-9
CASRTGGNTIYF
TGTGCCAGCCGGACAGGCGGAAACACCATATATTTT
>-|14|TRBD2|TRBJ2-1|TRBV7-9
CASSFRGRAFEQFF
TGTGCCAGCAGCTTTCGAGGGAGGGCCTTTGAGCAGTTCTTC
>-|15|TRBD2|TRBJ2-1|TRBV7-8
CASSLVVLAGVKKFF
TGTGCCAGCAGCTTAGTTGTGCTAGCGGGGGTTAAGAAGTTCTTC
>-|16|-|TRBJ1-3|TRBV9
CASRDSDGPPGNTIYF
TGTGCCAGCAGAGACAGCGATGGACCTCCTGGAAACACCATATATTTT
>-|15|TRBD1|TRBJ2-7|TRBV4-1
CASSQVGQVPYEQYF
TGCGCCAGCAGCCAGGTGGGACAGGTTCCCTACGAGCAGTACTTC
>-|16|TRBD1|TRBJ1-4|TRBV11-2
CASSLARTGGLEKLFF
TGTGCCAGCAGCTTAGCCCGGACAGGGGGCCTTGAAAAACTGTTTTTT
>-|15|TRBD2|TRBJ2-1|TRBV6-1
CASSALAEPHNEQFF
TGTGCCAGCAGTGCACTAGCGGAGCCTCACAATGAGCAGTTCTTC
>-|14|-|TRBJ1-2|TRBV27
CASSLSGDLSGYTF
TGTGCCAGCAGTTTATCGGGGGACTTGTCCGGCTACACCTTC
>-|17|TRBD1|TRBJ2-6|TRBV28
CASSPLTDRVGANVLTF
TGTGCCAGCAGTCCCCTGACCGACAGGGTTGGGGCCAACGTCCTGACTTTC
>-|15|-|TRBJ1-3|TRBV6-1
CASSTDWASGNTIYF
TGTGCCAGCAGTACGGACTGGGCCTCTGGAAACACCATATATTTT
>-|14|-|TRBJ1-2|TRBV6-1
CASSGAGKHYGYTF
TGTGCCAGCAGTGGGGCAGGGAAGCACTATGGCTACACCTTC
>-|15|TRBD1|TRBJ2-7|TRBV30
CAWSVRDRGTYEQYF
TGTGCCTGGAGTGTACGGGACAGGGGGACCTACGAGCAGTACTTC
>-|14|-|TRBJ2-1|TRBV23-1
CASSRGALYNEQFF
TGCGCCAGCAGTCGAGGCGCCCTTTACAATGAGCAGTTCTTC
>-|13|TRBD1|TRBJ2-7|TRBV6-1
CAGRTGGTYEQYF
TGTGCCGGGCGGACAGGGGGGACCTACGAGCAGTACTTC
>-|17|TRBD1|TRBJ2-7|TRBV13
CASSLTNDRGDRDEQYF
TGTGCCAGCAGCTTAACGAATGACAGGGGGGATAGAGACGAGCAGTACTTC
>-|15|TRBD2|TRBJ2-3|TRBV7-3
CASSLGTSAQDTQYF
TGTGCCAGCAGCTTGGGGACTAGCGCCCAAGATACGCAGTATTTT
>-|18|TRBD2|TRBJ2-3|TRBV7-2
CASSQGLAGARITDTQYF
TGTGCCAGCAGCCAAGGACTAGCGGGAGCTCGAATCACAGATACGCAGTATTTT
>-|13|-|TRBJ2-5|TRBV11-2
CASSLAGRETQYF
TGTGCCAGCAGCTTAGCTGGGAGGGAGACCCAGTACTTC
>few|13|-|TRBJ2-1|TRBV19
CASRRDSYNEQFF
TGTGCCAGTAGGAGGGACTCCTACAATGAGCAGTTCTTC